The rows below give T cell receptor beta chains drawn from one sample of a study of Graves' ophthalmopathy and Graves' hyperthyroidism. TCRdb independently ran MiXCR on the multiplex PCR reads; one entry per CDR3 protein. The top ten clones hold about 12% of a sample with 300,000 to 350,000 distinct CDR3 sequences, under 20% of them seen once. Material: peripheral blood. Receptor source: an adult man with Graves' ophthalmopathy. Both conserved end residues are part of each CDR3. A D gene is named only where the DNA matches it firmly. The size of a clone is reported for some rows only, either as once, few or many, or as a class for expanded clones.

D	size	V	J	CDR3	DNA
TRBD2	few	TRBV6-1	TRBJ2-7	CAIQAGESYEQYF	TGTGCCATACAAGCGGGAGAATCCTACGAGCAGTACTTC
-	many	TRBV6-5	TRBJ1-2	CASSYSSGLGYTF	TGTGCCAGCAGTTACTCGAGCGGATTAGGCTACACCTTC
-	many	TRBV15	TRBJ2-5	CATGQYQETQYF	TGTGCCACCGGACAGTACCAAGAGACCCAGTACTTC
-	-	TRBV14	TRBJ2-5	CASSQVRGAGETQYF	TGTGCCAGCAGCCAAGTCAGGGGGGCAGGAGAGACCCAGTACTTC
-	many	TRBV6-5	TRBJ1-5	CASSPPTPDSNQPQHF	TGTGCCAGCAGTCCCCCGACACCCGATAGCAATCAGCCCCAGCATTTT
-	many	TRBV15	TRBJ2-2	CATSRDPVGELFF	TGTGCCACCAGCAGAGATCCGGTCGGGGAGCTGTTTTTT
-	-	TRBV7-2	TRBJ2-7	CASSLVRGAWEQYF	TGTGCCAGCAGCCTCGTGAGGGGGGCTTGGGAGCAGTACTTC
TRBD1	many	TRBV9	TRBJ1-2	CASSVDLAGGYGYTF	TGTGCCAGCAGCGTAGACTTGGCAGGGGGCTATGGCTACACCTTC
TRBD1	many	TRBV6-2/TRBV6-3	TRBJ1-1	CASRETGANTEAFF	TGTGCCAGCAGGGAGACAGGGGCAAACACTGAAGCTTTCTTT
TRBD1	many	TRBV7-2	TRBJ2-7	CASSKGRQGLPYF	TGTGCCAGCAGCAAGGGGAGACAGGGGCTTCCGTACTTC
-	many	TRBV6-4	TRBJ1-2	CASSTKQRDKANYGYTF	TGTGCCAGCAGTACGAAACAGCGGGACAAAGCTAACTATGGCTACACCTTC
TRBD1	many	TRBV2	TRBJ1-5	CASSEQTGRPNQPQHF	TGTGCCAGCAGTGAACAGACAGGGAGACCCAATCAGCCCCAGCATTTT
-	many	TRBV6-1	TRBJ1-1	CASRNRRMNTEAFF	TGTGCCAGCAGGAACAGGAGAATGAACACTGAAGCTTTCTTT
TRBD1	many	TRBV7-2	TRBJ2-7	CASSFQLGTGVYEQYF	TGTGCCAGCAGCTTCCAACTAGGGACAGGAGTTTACGAGCAGTACTTC
-	many	TRBV5-4	TRBJ1-2	CASSLSAGSHYGYTF	TGTGCCAGCAGCTTGAGTGCAGGCTCCCACTATGGCTACACCTTC
TRBD1	many	TRBV27	TRBJ2-3	CASSPRTGLRLTDTQYF	TGTGCCAGCAGTCCCCGGACAGGCCTGAGATTAACAGATACGCAGTATTTT
-	few	TRBV5-6	TRBJ2-5	CASSGQIQETQYF	TGTGCCAGCAGCGGACAGATCCAAGAGACCCAGTACTTC
TRBD1	-	TRBV7-2	TRBJ1-2	CASSPTGSGGYTF	TGTGCCAGCAGCCCGACAGGGTCCGGGGGCTACACCTTC
-	many	TRBV15	TRBJ1-1	CATSRASNTEAFF	TGTGCCACCAGCAGGGCCTCGAACACTGAAGCTTTCTTT
-	-	TRBV7-2	TRBJ1-2	CASSGRVAGYGYTF	TGTGCCAGCAGCGGCCGTGTCGCGGGCTATGGCTACACCTTC
-	many	TRBV20-1	TRBJ1-1	CSATRGNTEAFF	TGCAGTGCTACCAGGGGGAACACTGAAGCTTTCTTT
-	many	TRBV6-1	TRBJ2-5	CASGSPQGTQYF	TGTGCCAGCGGGAGTCCACAGGGGACCCAGTACTTC
-	-	TRBV28	TRBJ2-7	CASEPGPAFHEQYF	TGTGCCAGCGAACCAGGGCCCGCGTTCCACGAGCAGTACTTC
-	many	TRBV29-1	TRBJ2-2	CSVGFPNTGELFF	TGCAGCGTTGGTTTTCCGAACACCGGGGAGCTGTTTTTT
-	many	TRBV6-2/TRBV6-3	TRBJ1-1	CASSYRLTEAFF	TGTGCCAGCAGTTACCGGCTCACTGAAGCTTTCTTT
TRBD2	many	TRBV20-1	TRBJ2-2	CSARAGGVYGELFF	TGCAGTGCTAGAGCCGGGGGGGTGTACGGGGAGCTGTTTTTT
-	many	TRBV6-2/TRBV6-3	TRBJ1-5	CASSYDLTTGNSNQPQHF	TGTGCCAGCAGTTACGACTTAACGACAGGCAATAGCAATCAGCCCCAGCATTTT
TRBD2	many	TRBV7-2	TRBJ2-5	CASSFTGGVRQETQYF	TGTGCCAGCAGCTTCACGGGGGGGGTGAGACAAGAGACCCAGTACTTC
-	many	TRBV6-1	TRBJ2-7	CASSAPTGSSYEQYF	TGTGCCAGCAGTGCCCCGACAGGTAGCTCCTACGAGCAGTACTTC
-	many	TRBV2	TRBJ1-3	CASRGPTSGNTIYF	TGTGCCAGCAGAGGACCGACTTCTGGAAACACCATATATTTT
-	few	TRBV12-3/TRBV12-4	TRBJ2-7	CASSPGTTHEQYF	TGTGCCAGCAGTCCCGGGACAACCCACGAGCAGTACTTC
-	many	TRBV2	TRBJ2-5	CASSRTEGGTQYF	TGTGCCAGCAGTCGGACAGAAGGTGGGACCCAGTACTTC